These 11 T cell receptor beta chains were all obtained from the same sample, sequenced in a study of early T cells in non-severe SARS-CoV-2 infection. One entry per CDR3 protein results from TCRdb running MiXCR on the 5' RACE reads. The repertoire consists of about 59,000 distinct CDR3 sequences, with under 15% occurring once and the leading ten covering 9.3%. Here the sequenced sample was whole blood, taken at baseline. The receptors shown here come from an adult who was a healthcare worker with PCR-confirmed SARS-CoV-2 infection or an uninfected control (not recorded which).

Ten or more counts support this clonotype. The chain carries TRBV6-6 and TRBJ2-3; a possible D gene is TRBD2 (6 bases). The V and J ends lost 6 bases and 6 bases respectively, with 10 bases between them. This CDR3 has 12 amino acids. Germline V gives CDR1 MNHNY, CDR2 SVGAGI (reference sequence). Here the CDR3 reads CASRYGSDTQYF. The CDR3 DNA reads TGTGCCAGCAGATACGGGAGTGATACGCAGTATTTT.

This chain links TRBV14 with TRBJ1-1, with D unresolved. The V end was cut by 3 bases, the J end by 5 bases, with 7 bases between. The length of the CDR3 is 12 residues. CDR1 is SGHDN and CDR2 is FVKESK in the germline V gene. The CDR3 nucleotides are TGTGCCAGCAGCCATCCGGGAACTGAAGCTTTCTTT. It codes for CASSHPGTEAFF.

This chain uses TRBV6-6 with TRBJ2-1, with D tentatively TRBD1 or TRBD2 (5 bases each). CDR3 size: 17 residues. The V end was cut by 2 bases, the J end by 0 bases, with 14 bases between. The germline V gene has CDR1 MNHNY and CDR2 SVGAGI (reference sequence). CDR3 DNA sequence: TGTGCCAGCAGTTACGGCAAGAAGGGGAGCTCCTACAATGAGCAGTTCTTC. This gives the protein CASSYGKKGSSYNEQFF.

To note about this clonotype: A single base separates this from a much larger clone, so it may be a read error. The rearrangement uses TRBV4-1 and TRBJ2-6; 7 positions match TRBD1. The CDR3 has 17 amino acids. The V gene's germline CDR1 is MGHRA and CDR2 YSYEKL. The CDR3 loop reads CTSSQWDSASGANVLTF. The CDR3 bases are TGCACCAGCAGCCAATGGGACAGTGCCTCTGGGGCCAACGTCCTGACTTTC.

This clonotype was recorded many times. The chain recombines TRBV4-3 with TRBJ2-6; D might be TRBD2 (7 bases). The V gene lost 3 bases and the J gene lost 0 bases, with 18 bases spanning the gap. The CDR3 is made up of 19 amino acids. The germline V gene encodes CDR1 LGHNA and CDR2 YSLEER. CDR3 loop: CASSHQRGGSISGANVLTF. CDR3 coding DNA: TGCGCCAGCAGCCACCAAAGGGGGGGCTCAATCTCTGGGGCCAACGTCCTGACTTTC.

This clonotype has more than one count but fewer than ten. The gene calls are TRBV29-1 and TRBJ1-2; TRBD1 matches at 10 bases. This CDR3 contains 15 residues. Germline CDR1 is SQVTM and CDR2 is ANQGSEA. The ends lost 0 bases at V and 4 bases at J; junction bases unmatched: 5. The DNA of the CDR3 is TGCAGCGTTGAAGATCTGGGACAGGGGCGCTATGGCTACACCTTC. Translating gives CSVEDLGQGRYGYTF.

The V gene is TRBV20-1, the J gene TRBJ1-1; D might be TRBD1 (5 bases). The CDR3 runs 13 residues. From germline, CDR1 is DFQATT and CDR2 SNEGSKA (reference sequence). Between the trimmed V and J ends, which lost 6 bases and 0 bases, there was a span of 11 bases. CDR3 sequence (DNA): TGCAGTGCCAGAACAGGAGTGAACACTGAAGCTTTCTTT. Translating gives CSARTGVNTEAFF.

The chain couples TRBV6-5 to TRBJ2-4, with no clear D. The CDR3 loop spans 15 amino acids. Trimming took off 2 bases at V and 0 bases at J, with 8 bases between the two ends. Germline CDR1 reads MNHEY; CDR2 reads SVGAGI. CDR3 DNA: TGTGCCAGCAGTTACGGCTCAATAGCCAAAAACATTCAGTACTTC. It translates to CASSYGSIAKNIQYF.

This clonotype was found a few times. The chain has TRBV6-1 and TRBJ2-1; maybe TRBD2 (6 bases). Between the trimmed V and J ends, which lost 4 bases and 3 bases, there was a span of 16 bases. Per germline, CDR1 MNHNS and CDR2 SASEGT. The CDR3 totals 16 residues. CDR3 sequence reads: CASSVLKAGLYNEQFF. In DNA, the CDR3 is TGTGCCAGCAGTGTGTTGAAAGCGGGCCTCTACAATGAGCAGTTCTTC.

In this sample, this clonotype turned up many times. The chain links TRBV20-1 to TRBJ2-7; D is ambiguous. CDR1 and CDR2 (germline): DFQATT, SNEGSKA (reference sequence). The length of the CDR3 is 14 residues. Trimming cost V 6 bases and J 3 bases, with 18 bases left between them. CDR3 loop: CSAPSGRNNYEQYF. The CDR3 DNA follows: TGCAGTGCCCCCAGTGGCAGGAACAACTACGAGCAGTACTTC.

This clonotype has only a few counts. The rearrangement links TRBV18 to TRBJ1-5, with 7 bases identical to TRBD1. V shed 2 bases and J 5 bases; nucleotides not matched to a gene: 6. Germline values: CDR1 KGHSH, CDR2 LQKENI. The CDR3 runs to 15 residues. CDR3: CASSPKTGEDQPQHF. Here the CDR3 DNA reads TGTGCCAGCTCACCAAAAACAGGGGAGGATCAGCCCCAGCATTTT.